Listed below are T cell receptor beta chains from one sample, sequenced in a study of blood T cell repertoires in COVID-19. The data were produced by immunoSEQ multiplex PCR, yet TCRdb's version contains in-frame clones alone and is incomplete. The table has fewer than 250,000 clones, about 90% seen once. Sample: peripheral blood. These receptors came from a man aged 30 to 39 with COVID-19, enrolled during active disease. Both conserved end residues are part of each CDR3. A D gene is named only where the DNA matches it firmly. Size is stated for part of the rows, as once, few or many counts, or as a class when the clone is expanded.

abundance | j_gene | d_gene | v_gene | CDR3aa | CDR3nt
NA | TRBJ2-3 | TRBD1 | TRBV5-1 | CASLPGQGAPDTQYF | TGCGCCAGCCTACCGGGACAGGGGGCCCCAGATACGCAGTATTTT
NA | TRBJ1-5 | TRBD1 | TRBV19 | CASSIESGTGDQPQHF | TGTGCCAGTAGTATAGAATCCGGGACAGGGGACCAGCCCCAGCATTTT
NA | TRBJ2-1 | NA | TRBV27 | CASSTPRGEQFF | TGTGCCAGCAGTACCCCTAGAGGTGAGCAGTTCTTC
once | TRBJ2-3 | NA | TRBV5-1 | CASGPNTKSTDTQYF | TGCGCCAGCGGGCCAAACACGAAGAGCACAGATACGCAGTATTTT
NA | TRBJ1-1 | NA | TRBV5-1 | CASSLGYGAVNTEAFF | TGCGCCAGCAGCTTGGGGTATGGGGCCGTGAACACTGAAGCTTTCTTT
NA | TRBJ2-3 | NA | TRBV3-1/TRBV3-2 | CASSLRGGGGGTDTQYF | TGTGCCAGCAGCCTTAGGGGGGGCGGAGGGGGCACAGATACGCAGTATTTT
NA | TRBJ1-2 | NA | TRBV9 | CASSVAGNYGYTF | TGTGCCAGCAGCGTAGCGGGAAACTATGGCTACACCTTC
NA | TRBJ2-6 | TRBD1 | TRBV27 | CASSLGTVISGANVLTF | TGTGCCAGCAGTTTAGGGACAGTGATATCTGGGGCCAACGTCCTGACTTTC
few | TRBJ1-1 | NA | TRBV19 | CASSITGGNTEAFF | TGTGCCAGTAGTATAACGGGAGGGAACACTGAAGCTTTCTTT
NA | TRBJ2-2 | TRBD1 | TRBV4-1 | CASSQPTAGTVNTGELFF | TGCGCCAGCAGCCAACCAACTGCCGGGACAGTGAACACCGGGGAGCTGTTTTTT
NA | TRBJ2-3 | TRBD1 | TRBV19 | CASSIVGQGEIANRYF | TGTGCCAGTAGTATCGTTGGGCAGGGGGAAATCGCAAATAGGTATTTT
NA | TRBJ2-3 | NA | TRBV27 | CASRAWDTKDTQYF | TGTGCCAGCAGGGCGTGGGACACCAAAGATACGCAGTATTTT
NA | TRBJ1-1 | NA | TRBV5-1 | CASRAGGGTEAFF | TGCGCCAGCAGAGCGGGTGGGGGGACTGAAGCTTTCTTT
NA | TRBJ2-7 | NA | TRBV14 | CASSLAVSYEQYF | TGTGCCAGCAGCCTGGCGGTCTCCTACGAGCAGTACTTC
NA | TRBJ1-5 | NA | TRBV23-1 | CASSQLGHTAFQPQHF | TGCGCCAGCAGTCAATTGGGACACACCGCTTTTCAGCCCCAGCATTTT
once | TRBJ2-3 | TRBD2 | TRBV18 | CASSFSSGVSSDTQYF | TGTGCCAGCTCATTTTCTAGCGGGGTGAGCTCAGATACGCAGTATTTT
NA | TRBJ1-5 | TRBD1 | TRBV25-1 | CASSETGTGVGGNQPQHF | TGTGCCAGCAGTGAAACCGGGACAGGGGTGGGAGGCAATCAGCCCCAGCATTTT